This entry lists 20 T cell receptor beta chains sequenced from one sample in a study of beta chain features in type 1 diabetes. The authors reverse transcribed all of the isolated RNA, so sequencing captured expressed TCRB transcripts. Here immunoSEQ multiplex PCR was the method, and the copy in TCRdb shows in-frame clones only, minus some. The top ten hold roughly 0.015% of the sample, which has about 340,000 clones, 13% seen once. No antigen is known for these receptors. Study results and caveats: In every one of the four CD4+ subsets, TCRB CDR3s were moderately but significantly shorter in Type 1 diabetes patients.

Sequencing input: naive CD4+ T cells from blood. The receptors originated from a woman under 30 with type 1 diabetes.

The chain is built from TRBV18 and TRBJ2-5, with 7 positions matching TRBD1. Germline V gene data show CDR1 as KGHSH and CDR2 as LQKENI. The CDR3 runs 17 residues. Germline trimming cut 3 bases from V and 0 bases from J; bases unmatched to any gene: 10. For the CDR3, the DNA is TGTGCCAGCTCACCTTCGAGGGGGCAGAGGTACCAAGAGACCCAGTACTTC. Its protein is CASSPSRGQRYQETQYF.

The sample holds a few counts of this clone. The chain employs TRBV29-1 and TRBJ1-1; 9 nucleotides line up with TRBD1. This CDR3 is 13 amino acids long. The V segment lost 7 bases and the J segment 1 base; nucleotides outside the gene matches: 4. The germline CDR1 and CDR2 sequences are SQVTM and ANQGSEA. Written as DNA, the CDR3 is TGCAGCGCCAGACAGGGGGGGAACACTGAAGCTTTCTTT. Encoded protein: CSARQGGNTEAFF.

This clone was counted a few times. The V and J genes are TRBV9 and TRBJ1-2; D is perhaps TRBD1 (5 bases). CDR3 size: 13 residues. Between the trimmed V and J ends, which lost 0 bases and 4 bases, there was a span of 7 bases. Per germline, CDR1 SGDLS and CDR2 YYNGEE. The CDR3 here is CASSVDRSYGYTF. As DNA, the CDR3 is TGTGCCAGCAGCGTAGACAGGTCCTATGGCTACACCTTC.

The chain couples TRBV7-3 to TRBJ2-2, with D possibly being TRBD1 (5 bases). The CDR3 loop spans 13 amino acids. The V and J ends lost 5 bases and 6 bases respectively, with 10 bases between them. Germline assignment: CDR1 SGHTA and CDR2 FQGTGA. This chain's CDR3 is CASSQGVPGELFF. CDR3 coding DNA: TGTGCCAGCAGCCAAGGGGTTCCCGGGGAGCTGTTTTTT.

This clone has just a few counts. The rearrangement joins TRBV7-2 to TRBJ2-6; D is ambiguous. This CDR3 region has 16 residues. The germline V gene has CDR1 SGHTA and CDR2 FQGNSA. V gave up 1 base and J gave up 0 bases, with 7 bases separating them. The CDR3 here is CASSLDHISGANVLTF. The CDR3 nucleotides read TGTGCCAGCAGCTTAGATCACATCTCTGGGGCCAACGTCCTGACTTTC. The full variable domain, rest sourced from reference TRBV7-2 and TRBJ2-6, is GAGVSQSPSNKVTEKGKDVELRCDPISGHTALYWYRQSLGQGLEFLIYFQGNSAPDKSGLPSDRFSAERTGGSVSTLTIQRTQQEDSAVYLCASSLDHISGANVLTFGAGSRLTVL.

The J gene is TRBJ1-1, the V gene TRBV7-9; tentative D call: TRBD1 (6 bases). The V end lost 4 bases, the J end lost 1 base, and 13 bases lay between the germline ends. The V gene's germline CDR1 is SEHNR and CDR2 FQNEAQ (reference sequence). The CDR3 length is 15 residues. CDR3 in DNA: TGTGCCAGCAGCTCCCCGGACAGACCGAACACTGAAGCTTTCTTT. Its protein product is CASSSPDRPNTEAFF.

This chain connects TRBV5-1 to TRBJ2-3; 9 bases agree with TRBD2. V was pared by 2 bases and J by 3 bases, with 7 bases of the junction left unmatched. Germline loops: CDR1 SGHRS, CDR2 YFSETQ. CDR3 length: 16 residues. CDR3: CASSFGLAGPTDTQYF. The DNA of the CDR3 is TGCGCCAGCAGCTTTGGTCTAGCGGGACCGACAGATACGCAGTATTTT.

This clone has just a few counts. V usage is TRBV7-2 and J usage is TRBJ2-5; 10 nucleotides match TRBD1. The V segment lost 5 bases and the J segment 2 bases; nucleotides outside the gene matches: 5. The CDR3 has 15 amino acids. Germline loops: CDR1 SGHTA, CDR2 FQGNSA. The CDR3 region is CASSIRTGGQETQYF. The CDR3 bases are TGTGCCAGCAGCATCCGGACAGGGGGTCAAGAGACCCAGTACTTC.

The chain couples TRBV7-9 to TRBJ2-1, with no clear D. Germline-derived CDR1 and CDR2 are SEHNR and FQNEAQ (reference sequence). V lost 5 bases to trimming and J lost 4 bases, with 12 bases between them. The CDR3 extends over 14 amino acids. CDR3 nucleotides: TGTGCCAGCAGCATACCTGACGGGTACAATGAGCAGTTCTTC. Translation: CASSIPDGYNEQFF.

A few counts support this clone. Here the CDR3 DNA reads TGTGCCAGCAGCGTAACAGGGGCGGGCACTGAAGCTTTCTTT. Protein sequence: CASSVTGAGTEAFF. The V gene is TRBV9, the J gene TRBJ1-1; 7 bases are a match to TRBD1. The CDR3 contains 14 residues. Germline trimming cut 1 base from V and 4 bases from J; bases unmatched to any gene: 4. Germline CDR1 is SGDLS and CDR2 is YYNGEE.

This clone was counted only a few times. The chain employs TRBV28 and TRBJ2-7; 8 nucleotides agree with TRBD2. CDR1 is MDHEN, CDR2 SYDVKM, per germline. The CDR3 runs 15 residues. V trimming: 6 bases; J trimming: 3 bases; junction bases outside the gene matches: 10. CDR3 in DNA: TGTGCCAGCAGGCCGGGGGGGGGTAGCGGCTACGAGCAGTACTTC. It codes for CASRPGGGSGYEQYF.

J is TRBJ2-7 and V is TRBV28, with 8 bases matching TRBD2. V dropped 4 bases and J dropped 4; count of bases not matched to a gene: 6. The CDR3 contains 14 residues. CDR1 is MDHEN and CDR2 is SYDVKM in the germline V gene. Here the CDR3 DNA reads TGTGCCAGCAGTTGGCCGGGACTAGAGTACGAGCAGTACTTC. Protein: CASSWPGLEYEQYF.

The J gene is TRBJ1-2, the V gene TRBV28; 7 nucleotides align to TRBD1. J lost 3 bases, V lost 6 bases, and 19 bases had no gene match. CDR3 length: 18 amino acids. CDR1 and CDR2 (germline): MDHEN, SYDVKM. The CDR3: CASRILGGLGQPHYGYTF. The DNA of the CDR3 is TGTGCCAGCAGAATACTCGGCGGTTTGGGACAGCCACACTATGGCTACACCTTC.

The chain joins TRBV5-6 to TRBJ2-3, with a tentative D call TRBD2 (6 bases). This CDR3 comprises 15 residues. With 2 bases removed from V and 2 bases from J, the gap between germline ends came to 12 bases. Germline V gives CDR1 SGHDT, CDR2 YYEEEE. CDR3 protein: CASSFPGLSTDTQYF. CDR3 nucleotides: TGTGCCAGCAGCTTCCCGGGACTTTCCACAGATACGCAGTATTTT.

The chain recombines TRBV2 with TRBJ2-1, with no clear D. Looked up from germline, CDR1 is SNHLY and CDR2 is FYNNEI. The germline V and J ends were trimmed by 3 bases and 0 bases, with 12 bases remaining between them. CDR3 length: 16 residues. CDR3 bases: TGTGCCAGCAGTGACCCCCTGCGGAGCTCCTACAATGAGCAGTTCTTC. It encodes CASSDPLRSSYNEQFF.

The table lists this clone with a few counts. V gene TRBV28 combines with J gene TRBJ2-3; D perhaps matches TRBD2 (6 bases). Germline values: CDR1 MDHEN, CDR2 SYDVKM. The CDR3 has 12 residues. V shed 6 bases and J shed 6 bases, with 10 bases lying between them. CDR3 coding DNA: TGTGCCAGCAGAAAGAGCGGGGATACGCAGTATTTT. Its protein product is CASRKSGDTQYF.

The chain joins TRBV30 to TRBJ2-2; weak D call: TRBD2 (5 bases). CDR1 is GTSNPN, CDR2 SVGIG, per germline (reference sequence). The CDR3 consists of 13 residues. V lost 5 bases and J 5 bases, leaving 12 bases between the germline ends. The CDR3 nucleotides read TGTGCCTGGCTGACCGGGGTAACCGGGGAGCTGTTTTTT. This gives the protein CAWLTGVTGELFF.

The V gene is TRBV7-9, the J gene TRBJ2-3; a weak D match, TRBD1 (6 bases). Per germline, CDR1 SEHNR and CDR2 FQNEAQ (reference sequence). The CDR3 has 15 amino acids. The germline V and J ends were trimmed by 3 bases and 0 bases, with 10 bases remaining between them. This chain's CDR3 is CASSFQGPSTDTQYF. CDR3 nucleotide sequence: TGTGCCAGCAGCTTCCAGGGGCCTAGCACAGATACGCAGTATTTT.

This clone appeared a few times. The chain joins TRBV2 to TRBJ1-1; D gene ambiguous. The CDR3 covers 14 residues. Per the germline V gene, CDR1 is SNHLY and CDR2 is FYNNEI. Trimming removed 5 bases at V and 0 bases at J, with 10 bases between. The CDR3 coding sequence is TGTGCCAGCAGTCAGGTTCCGCTGAACACTGAAGCTTTCTTT. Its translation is CASSQVPLNTEAFF. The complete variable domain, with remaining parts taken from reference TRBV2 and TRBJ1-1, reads EPEVTQTPSHQVTQMGQEVILRCVPISNHLYFYWYRQILGQKVEFLVSFYNNEISEKSEIFDDQFSVERPDGSNFTLKIRSTKLEDSAMYFCASSQVPLNTEAFFGQGTRLTVV.

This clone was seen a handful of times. The CDR3 nucleotides are TGTGCCAGTAGTAATCCCCGACAGGGTGGTACAGATACGCAGTATTTT. This sequence encodes CASSNPRQGGTDTQYF. V gene TRBV19 combines with J gene TRBJ2-3; TRBD1 matches 7 bases. CDR3 length equals 16 residues. With V trimmed by 4 bases and J by 3 bases, 10 bases remained unmatched. Per the germline V gene, CDR1 is LNHDA and CDR2 is SQIVND (reference sequence).